This T cell receptor beta chain comes out of a study of tissue T cells after allogeneic stem cell transplantation. Turning to the study itself: Tissue samples with histologically apparent lymphocytes on H&E review were prioritized for sequencing.

Repertoires were generated with immunoSEQ multiplex PCR, while TCRdb's copy carries only in-frame clones and drops some. The sample contains 4,000 to 6,000 clones, approximately 69% of which appear only once. The CDR3 spans 13 residues. Per the germline V gene, CDR1 is LNHDA and CDR2 is SQIVND (reference sequence). Trimming removed 8 bases at V and 4 bases at J, with 14 bases between. The sequences come from duodenal tissue, collected at autopsy. V is TRBV19 and J is TRBJ2-5, with D unresolved. This clonotype was obtained from a female patient aged 18 to 55 with steroid-refractory graft-versus-host disease after an allogeneic stem cell transplant. Some T cells may be transferred from the graft donor. The CDR3 nucleotides are TGTGCCAGTGGACCCGGGTTTCCAGAGACCCAGTACTTC. This gives the protein CASGPGFPETQYF.